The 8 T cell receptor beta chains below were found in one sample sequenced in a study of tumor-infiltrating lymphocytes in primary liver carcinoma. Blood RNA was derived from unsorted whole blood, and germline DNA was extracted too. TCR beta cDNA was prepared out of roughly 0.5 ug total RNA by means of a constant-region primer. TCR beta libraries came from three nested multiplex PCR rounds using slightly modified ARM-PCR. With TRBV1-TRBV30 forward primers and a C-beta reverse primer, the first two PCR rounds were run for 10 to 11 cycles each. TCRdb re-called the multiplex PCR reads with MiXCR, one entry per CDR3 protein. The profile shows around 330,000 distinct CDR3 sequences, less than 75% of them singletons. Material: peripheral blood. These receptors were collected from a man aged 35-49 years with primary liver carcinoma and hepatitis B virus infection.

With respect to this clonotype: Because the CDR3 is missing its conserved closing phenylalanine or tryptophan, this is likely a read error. As DNA, the CDR3 is TGTGCCAACAGCCGTGAGGGCTACGAGCAGTACTCC. Residues: CANSREGYEQYS. The chain combines TRBV11-1 with TRBJ2-7; D may be TRBD2 (5 bases). The CDR3 covers 12 residues. CDR1 is SGHAT, CDR2 FQDESV, per germline (reference sequence).

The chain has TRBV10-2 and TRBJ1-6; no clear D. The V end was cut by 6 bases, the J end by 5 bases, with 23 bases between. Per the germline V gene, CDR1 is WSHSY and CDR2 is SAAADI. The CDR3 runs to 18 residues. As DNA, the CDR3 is TGCGCCAGCAGCCTGACGCCAGGCCCTATATCGAATAATTCACCCCTCCACTTT. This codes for CASSLTPGPISNNSPLHF.

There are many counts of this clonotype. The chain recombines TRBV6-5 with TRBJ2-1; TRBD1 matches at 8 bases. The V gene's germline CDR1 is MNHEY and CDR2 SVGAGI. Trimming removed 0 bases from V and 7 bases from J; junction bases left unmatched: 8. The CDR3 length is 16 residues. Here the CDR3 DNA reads TGTGCCAGCAGTTACTCGTGGGCAGGGGGCGTAAATGAGCAGTTCTTC. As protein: CASSYSWAGGVNEQFF.

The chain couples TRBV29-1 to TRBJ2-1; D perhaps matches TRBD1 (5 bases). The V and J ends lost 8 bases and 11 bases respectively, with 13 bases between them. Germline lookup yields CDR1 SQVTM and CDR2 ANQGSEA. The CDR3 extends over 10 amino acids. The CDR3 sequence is CSLLDSKQFF. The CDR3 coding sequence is TGCAGCCTTCTTGACAGCAAGCAGTTCTTC.

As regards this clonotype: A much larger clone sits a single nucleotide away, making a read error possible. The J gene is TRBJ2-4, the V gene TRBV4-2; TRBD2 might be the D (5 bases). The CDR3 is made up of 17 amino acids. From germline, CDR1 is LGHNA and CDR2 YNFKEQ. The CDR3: CASSQDFTAVAKNIPYF. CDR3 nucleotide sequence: TGTGCCAGCAGCCAAGATTTTACAGCGGTAGCCAAAAACATTCCGTACTTC.

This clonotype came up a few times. The CDR3 is CANSLDDRAYYGYTF. In DNA form, the CDR3 reads TGTGCTAACAGCTTAGATGACAGGGCCTACTATGGCTACACCTTC. The chain combines TRBV11-2 with TRBJ1-2, with 7 positions matching TRBD1. Germline assignment: CDR1 SGHAT and CDR2 FQNNGV. The CDR3 consists of 15 residues.

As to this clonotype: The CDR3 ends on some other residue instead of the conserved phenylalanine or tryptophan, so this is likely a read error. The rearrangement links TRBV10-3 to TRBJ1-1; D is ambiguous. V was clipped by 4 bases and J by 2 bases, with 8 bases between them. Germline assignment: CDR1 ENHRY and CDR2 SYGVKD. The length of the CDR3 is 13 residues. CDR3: CAISAEFNTEAFV. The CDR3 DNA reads TGTGCCATCAGTGCAGAGTTCAACACTGAAGCTTTCGTT.

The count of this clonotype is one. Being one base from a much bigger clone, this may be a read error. CDR3 DNA: TGTGCCAGCAGTTTACAGTCAGGGGGCCGCCGAGGGGAGCAGTACTTC. This translates into CASSLQSGGRRGEQYF. This chain connects TRBV12-3 or TRBV12-4 to TRBJ2-7; 8 nucleotides agree with TRBD1. CDR3 length: 16 residues. Trimming removed 2 bases from V and 7 bases from J; junction bases left unmatched: 13.